This is a list of T cell receptor beta chains from one sample in a study of shared clonotypes between healthy human individuals. The protocol was immunoSEQ multiplex PCR, while the TCRdb copy is restricted to in-frame clones and leaves out a portion. The table has under 2,500,000 clones, 95% seen once; the top ten hold 0.1% to 0.15%. Input material: naive CD4+ T cells sorted from blood. These receptors were obtained from a man younger than 35 in good health. Both conserved end residues are part of each CDR3. Fields, in order: V gene, J gene, D gene, clone size, CDR3 protein, CDR3 DNA. D genes are given only for firm matches. The size field is filled for only some rows; it gives once, few, many or a size class.

TRBV29-1,TRBJ1-5,NA,few,CSVEADNSNQPQHF,TGCAGCGTTGAAGCCGATAATAGCAATCAGCCCCAGCATTTT
TRBV5-1,TRBJ2-3,TRBD2,NA,CASSVTSGGSRGTQYF,TGCGCCAGCAGCGTTACTAGCGGGGGGTCGCGGGGTACGCAGTATTTT
TRBV6-5,TRBJ1-2,NA,NA,CASRNSGTAKWGYTF,TGTGCCAGCAGAAATAGCGGGACTGCCAAATGGGGCTACACCTTC
TRBV2,TRBJ1-4,NA,NA,CASTMMRTADNEKLFF,TGTGCCAGCACTATGATGCGGACAGCAGATAATGAAAAACTGTTTTTT
TRBV18,TRBJ2-1,NA,NA,CASSTSAGNNEQFF,TGTGCCAGCTCCACCAGCGCGGGGAACAATGAGCAGTTCTTC
TRBV18,TRBJ2-5,NA,NA,CASSPPQRVGETQYF,TGTGCCAGCTCACCCCCCCAGAGAGTGGGGGAGACCCAGTACTTC
TRBV6-1,TRBJ2-1,TRBD1,NA,CASSEEDRSYNEQFF,TGTGCCAGCAGTGAGGAGGACAGGTCGTACAATGAGCAGTTCTTC
TRBV19,TRBJ2-1,TRBD1,NA,CASQWEDRGHNEQFF,TGTGCCAGTCAGTGGGAGGACAGGGGTCACAATGAGCAGTTCTTC
TRBV7-8,TRBJ2-1,NA,NA,CASNRGSYNEQFF,TGTGCCAGCAACCGCGGTTCCTACAATGAGCAGTTCTTC
TRBV5-1,TRBJ2-3,NA,NA,CASNEARTDTQYF,TGCGCCAGCAACGAAGCGCGCACAGATACGCAGTATTTT
TRBV7-2,TRBJ1-3,TRBD1,NA,CASSFGTVLLPTIYF,TGTGCCAGCAGCTTTGGGACAGTCCTGTTGCCCACCATATATTTT
TRBV11-3,TRBJ2-5,NA,NA,CASSSGVQETQYF,TGTGCCAGCAGCTCCGGGGTACAAGAGACCCAGTACTTC
TRBV12-2,TRBJ1-4,NA,NA,CASRLGDRATNEKLFF,TGTGCAAGTCGCTTAGGAGACAGGGCCACTAATGAAAAACTGTTTTTT
TRBV4-1,TRBJ1-5,NA,NA,CASNSGGWNQPQHF,TGCGCCAGCAATAGTGGGGGTTGGAATCAGCCCCAGCATTTT
TRBV10-3,TRBJ2-1,TRBD2,NA,CAISHGLAVEQFF,TGTGCCATCAGTCACGGGCTAGCGGTTGAGCAGTTCTTC
TRBV28,TRBJ1-1,NA,NA,CASRRAGHLNTEAFF,TGTGCCAGCAGGCGAGCGGGACACCTGAACACTGAAGCTTTCTTT
TRBV21-1,TRBJ1-2,NA,NA,CASSPGQRSGYTF,TGTGCCAGCAGCCCGGGACAGCGATCTGGCTACACCTTC
TRBV4-3,TRBJ2-2,TRBD2,NA,CASSRGLAGSEELFF,TGCGCCAGCAGCCGCGGACTAGCGGGCTCCGAAGAGCTGTTTTTT
TRBV2,TRBJ1-4,NA,NA,CASSQVPNGEKLFF,TGTGCCAGCAGTCAGGTCCCTAATGGAGAAAAACTGTTTTTT
TRBV5-1,TRBJ2-2,NA,NA,CASSFSGLSTGELFF,TGCGCCAGCAGCTTTTCGGGGCTTTCCACCGGGGAGCTGTTTTTT
TRBV4-1,TRBJ1-6,TRBD1,NA,CASSQAGTGFSPLHF,TGCGCCAGCAGCCAAGCTGGGACAGGGTTTTCACCCCTCCACTTT
TRBV5-8,TRBJ1-5,NA,NA,CASSFHRTSNQPQHF,TGTGCCAGCAGCTTTCACCGGACGAGCAATCAGCCCCAGCATTTT
TRBV18,TRBJ2-3,TRBD1,NA,CASSPRTGSTDTQYF,TGTGCCAGCTCACCGCGGACAGGAAGCACAGATACGCAGTATTTT
TRBV6-6,TRBJ1-3,NA,NA,CASSRENSGNTIYF,TGTGCCAGCAGTCGCGAAAATTCTGGAAACACCATATATTTT
TRBV5-1,TRBJ1-1,NA,NA,CASSLDSGGAEAFF,TGCGCCAGCAGCTTGGATTCGGGAGGCGCTGAAGCTTTCTTT
TRBV7-9,TRBJ2-2,NA,NA,CASRYPRDWEEVNTGELFF,TGTGCCAGCAGATACCCGCGGGACTGGGAAGAGGTAAACACCGGGGAGCTGTTTTTT
TRBV2,TRBJ1-1,TRBD1,NA,CASRAGQGGSTEAFF,TGTGCCAGCAGAGCAGGACAGGGGGGGAGCACTGAAGCTTTCTTT
TRBV5-1,TRBJ1-4,TRBD1,NA,CASSQGTVSYEKLFF,TGCGCCAGCAGCCAGGGGACAGTATCCTATGAAAAACTGTTTTTT
TRBV10-1,TRBJ2-2,TRBD1,NA,CASSPDRVTGELFF,TGCGCCAGCAGTCCCGACAGGGTGACCGGGGAGCTGTTTTTT
TRBV28,TRBJ2-7,TRBD1,NA,CASMMGQGRTYEQYF,TGTGCCAGCATGATGGGACAGGGGCGAACATACGAGCAGTACTTC
TRBV5-1,TRBJ1-2,NA,once,CASSLPGGGYTF,TGCGCCAGCAGCTTACCTGGAGGTGGCTACACCTTC
TRBV6-5,TRBJ1-1,TRBD1,NA,CASSFSGQGATEAFF,TGTGCCAGCAGTTTCTCAGGACAGGGGGCTACTGAAGCTTTCTTT
TRBV30,TRBJ1-1,NA,NA,CAWTSVGRNTEAFF,TGTGCCTGGACCTCGGTGGGGAGGAACACTGAAGCTTTCTTT
TRBV6-6,TRBJ2-5,NA,NA,CASSRGIEETQYF,TGTGCCAGCAGTCGCGGAATAGAAGAGACCCAGTACTTC
TRBV4-3,TRBJ1-2,NA,NA,CASSPDRLTTGGYTF,TGCGCCAGCAGCCCCGATCGACTTACTACGGGTGGCTACACCTTC
TRBV6-5,TRBJ2-7,TRBD2,NA,CASSFGPSGGPYEQYF,TGTGCCAGCAGTTTCGGACCTAGCGGGGGCCCCTACGAGCAGTACTTC
TRBV6-6,TRBJ2-5,TRBD1,once,CASRLTGGGETQYF,TGTGCCAGCAGACTGACAGGGGGTGGGGAGACCCAGTACTTC
TRBV30,TRBJ1-5,NA,NA,CAWSLTYNQPQHF,TGTGCCTGGAGTCTAACGTATAATCAGCCCCAGCATTTT
TRBV5-5,TRBJ2-7,NA,NA,CASSLAAQGIYEQYF,TGTGCCAGCAGCTTGGCGGCTCAGGGAATCTACGAGCAGTACTTC
TRBV2,TRBJ1-3,NA,NA,CASSLLRETGNTIYF,TGTGCCAGCAGTCTCCTTAGGGAGACTGGAAACACCATATATTTT
TRBV6-1,TRBJ2-5,TRBD2,NA,CASSEGPAGGQETQYF,TGTGCCAGCAGTGAAGGGCCAGCGGGAGGCCAAGAGACCCAGTACTTC
TRBV5-1,TRBJ2-7,TRBD2,NA,CASSDTSGASYEQYF,TGCGCCAGCAGCGATACTAGCGGCGCCTCCTACGAGCAGTACTTC
TRBV7-6,TRBJ1-4,NA,NA,CASSPTGVTNEKLFF,TGTGCCAGCTCCCCAACGGGGGTAACTAATGAAAAACTGTTTTTT
TRBV30,TRBJ1-2,TRBD1,NA,CAWTGGYYGYTF,TGTGCCTGGACAGGGGGCTATTATGGCTACACCTTC
TRBV5-1,TRBJ2-7,TRBD1,NA,CASSLGQGMVYEQYF,TGCGCCAGCAGCCTGGGACAGGGAATGGTCTACGAGCAGTACTTC
TRBV6-5,TRBJ2-7,NA,NA,CASSFGQTYEQYF,TGTGCCAGCAGCTTCGGACAGACCTACGAGCAGTACTTC
TRBV9,TRBJ1-4,NA,NA,CASSVQGEKLFF,TGTGCCAGCAGCGTACAGGGAGAAAAACTGTTTTTT
TRBV30,TRBJ2-2,NA,NA,CAWSARGDGELFF,TGTGCCTGGAGTGCTAGAGGAGACGGGGAGCTGTTTTTT
TRBV6-5,TRBJ2-3,NA,NA,CASSLKSGTDTQYF,TGTGCCAGCAGTCTTAAGTCGGGCACAGATACGCAGTATTTT
TRBV5-1,TRBJ2-7,NA,NA,CASSLNPRETYEQYF,TGCGCCAGCAGCCTAAACCCAAGGGAAACCTACGAGCAGTACTTC
TRBV7-2,TRBJ2-1,NA,NA,CASRSGAPGTSEFF,TGTGCCAGCCGTTCCGGGGCCCCCGGGACCTCGGAGTTCTTC
TRBV11-2,TRBJ2-1,TRBD2,NA,CASSFASGEQFF,TGTGCCAGCAGCTTCGCTAGCGGCGAGCAGTTCTTC
TRBV11-3,TRBJ2-5,NA,NA,CASSGRGETQYF,TGTGCCAGCAGCGGCAGGGGAGAGACCCAGTACTTC
TRBV30,TRBJ1-2,NA,NA,CAWSVGWGYTF,TGTGCCTGGAGTGTAGGTTGGGGCTACACCTTC
TRBV29-1,TRBJ2-2,TRBD1,NA,CSVGQTNTGELFF,TGCAGCGTGGGACAGACGAACACCGGGGAGCTGTTTTTT
TRBV28,TRBJ2-1,TRBD1,NA,CASSPNWDRGYNEQFF,TGTGCCAGCAGTCCGAATTGGGACAGGGGATACAATGAGCAGTTCTTC
TRBV30,TRBJ2-5,NA,once,CAWTRQVFQETQYF,TGTGCCTGGACAAGACAGGTTTTCCAAGAGACCCAGTACTTC
TRBV18,TRBJ2-2,NA,NA,CASSTAGQANTGELFF,TGTGCCAGCTCTACGGCAGGCCAGGCGAACACCGGGGAGCTGTTTTTT
TRBV2,TRBJ1-6,TRBD1,NA,CASSRTGVNSPLHF,TGTGCCAGCAGTCGGACAGGGGTTAATTCACCCCTCCACTTT